This T cell receptor beta chain was captured by sequencing in a study of PD-L1 blockade in urothelial cancer. Overall study: Timepoints chosen for blood analysis were 3 weeks (second dose) and 6 weeks after treatment start.

This CDR3 has 15 residues. V was pared by 1 base and J by 8 bases, with 7 bases of the junction left unmatched. Germline V gives CDR1 MGHRA, CDR2 YSYEKL. Synthetic templates analogous to TCR were spiked into all PCRs individually. The assay was immunoSEQ multiplex PCR, and TCRdb's table has in-frame clones only and misses some. This table has approximately 110,000 clones, about 85% appearing once. Urothelial carcinoma, locally advanced or metastatic, affected the patients. Samples spanned pretreatment and treatment, with 1 to 8 time points per patient. The rearrangement uses TRBV4-1 and TRBJ2-1; TRBD2 aligns across 8 bases. This specimen consisted of PBMCs, obtained around atezolizumab (anti-PD-L1) treatment. This TCR was sampled from a man aged 45-65 years with urothelial cancer. The CDR3 here is CASSQVGLLADEQFF. For the CDR3, the DNA is TGCGCCAGCAGCCAAGTGGGCTTACTAGCGGATGAGCAGTTCTTC.